This T cell receptor beta chain appears in the sequencing data of a study of Graves' ophthalmopathy and Graves' hyperthyroidism. Excluded: other autoimmune disease, uncontrolled infection, pregnancy or lactation. Around 10 ml of fresh blood yielded the PBMCs by density gradient. Amplification of the TCR beta CDR3 regions used RNA transcripts (as template). The authors performed first-round RT-PCR with HTBI primers and then a second-round multiplex PCR. TCRdb redid the calling of the multiplex PCR reads with MiXCR, one entry per CDR3 protein. The top ten clones hold about 40% of a sample with roughly 700,000 distinct CDR3 sequences, around 40% of them seen once. Study-wide findings and caveats: Clonotypes were expanded in thyroid at above 0.001 frequency, and most also appeared in blood. With just under 71% sensitivity and 72% to 80% specificity, the model predicted ophthalmopathy progression.

This clonotype was detected a few times. The target antigen is unknown. The CDR3 loop spans 13 amino acids. Trimming removed 2 bases at V and 6 bases at J, with 10 bases between. This clonotype originated in an adult man with Graves' ophthalmopathy. The sequencing sample was made of peripheral blood. The genes are TRBV12-3 or TRBV12-4 and TRBJ1-1; D remains unclear. CDR3 DNA sequence: TGTGCCAGCAGTTTATTCAGGCAGGCTGAAGCTTTCTTT. Translated, it gives CASSLFRQAEAFF.